This record covers a single T cell receptor beta chain. The V and J ends lost 2 bases and 4 bases respectively, with 17 bases between them. Germline CDR1 SGHTA, CDR2 FQGNSA. The CDR3 loop spans 16 amino acids. This sample is part of a study of blood T cell repertoires in COVID-19. Study-level information: Samples taken during acute and convalescent COVID-19 were collected in the United States, Italy and Spain.

In the source study's methods: Reference gene primers were amplified, and this amplification served to estimate nucleated cell counts. Libraries were prepared by immunoSEQ multiplex PCR; TCRdb keeps only in-frame clonotypes and omits some of them. Clone size and V and J calls were adopted from that table, with D and trimming inferred from the DNA. The sample has 150,000 to 200,000 clones; about four fifths are singletons. This sequence originates from a woman in her thirties or forties with COVID-19, enrolled during active disease. The material sequenced was peripheral blood. J is TRBJ2-5 and V is TRBV7-2; weak D call: TRBD1 (5 bases). The CDR3: CASSLSQGAVLETQYF. CDR3 DNA sequence: TGTGCCAGCAGCTTAAGTCAGGGCGCCGTGTTAGAGACCCAGTACTTC.